Below, 32 T cell receptor beta chains from the same sample are listed, as sequenced in a study of identical twins. MiXCR was run by TCRdb on the 5' RACE reads, yielding one entry per CDR3 protein. The sample contains fewer than 650,000 distinct CDR3 sequences, roughly 7.2% of which appear only once. The same data also contributed to another study, on yellow fever vaccine responses in identical twins.

The sample taken for sequencing was PBMCs. The receptors were sampled from a woman aged 18 to 35 in good health.

This clonotype was observed many times. V is TRBV4-2 and J is TRBJ1-5, with D possibly being TRBD1 (6 bases). V was pared by 1 base and J by 2 bases, with 18 bases between. The CDR3 totals 18 residues. The germline CDR1 and CDR2 sequences are LGHNA and YNFKEQ. The DNA of the CDR3 is TGTGCCAGCAGCCAAGGTTGGTCTCGGGGGGCAGGCAATCAGCCCCAGCATTTT. It specifies CASSQGWSRGAGNQPQHF.

This clonotype was observed a few times. This sequence joins TRBV7-2 and TRBJ2-2; no firm D call. Trimming removed 0 bases from V and 0 bases from J, with 14 bases in between. The CDR3 totals 18 residues. Germline V CDR1 and CDR2: SGHTA, FQGNSA. The CDR3 spells CASSLAPRPYTNTGELFF. Written as DNA, the CDR3 is TGTGCCAGCAGCTTAGCCCCTCGACCTTATACGAACACCGGGGAGCTGTTTTTT.

This chain links TRBV9 with TRBJ2-1; 10 bases align to TRBD2. Germline assignment: CDR1 SGDLS and CDR2 YYNGEE. With V trimmed by 1 base and J by 5 bases, 6 bases remained unmatched. The length of the CDR3 is 16 residues. CDR3 protein: CASSVWEAGGDNEQFF. As DNA, the CDR3 is TGTGCCAGCAGCGTATGGGAAGCGGGAGGGGACAATGAGCAGTTCTTC.

This clonotype was detected many times. The CDR3 region is CSVETDLPGLRGYNEQFF. The CDR3 DNA reads TGCAGCGTTGAAACAGATCTCCCGGGACTCCGGGGCTACAATGAGCAGTTCTTC. The V call is TRBV29-1, the J call TRBJ2-1; possible D gene TRBD2, 6 bases. V gave up 2 bases and J gave up 3 bases, with 23 bases separating them. The CDR3 is 18 residues long. Germline V gene sequence: CDR1 SQVTM, CDR2 ANQGSEA.

This clonotype was counted between two and nine times. The CDR3 reads CSAEDRDISNTGELFF. The CDR3 coding sequence is TGCAGTGCCGAAGACAGGGATATATCCAACACCGGGGAGCTGTTTTTT. J is TRBJ2-2 and V is TRBV20-1; 7 nucleotides line up with TRBD1. Germline assignment: CDR1 DFQATT and CDR2 SNEGSKA (reference sequence). The CDR3 consists of 16 residues. The V gene end was trimmed by 6 bases and the J gene end by 2 bases; junction bases not matched to a gene: 12.

This clonotype appeared a few times. V usage is TRBV5-1 and J usage is TRBJ1-6; D remains ambiguous. The CDR3 has 16 residues. Trimming shortened V by 2 bases and J by 8 bases, and 17 bases separated the two germline ends. Germline CDR1 SGHRS, CDR2 YFSETQ. CDR3 DNA: TGCGCCAGCAGCTTTAACGCGGTTGGTCCGGATTCACCCCTCCACTTT. Its translation is CASSFNAVGPDSPLHF.

This clonotype was counted ten times or more. The rearrangement links TRBV11-2 to TRBJ2-5; 9 positions match TRBD1. CDR1 SGHAT and CDR2 FQNNGV come from the germline V gene. This CDR3 has 16 residues. J was trimmed by 5 bases and V by 1 base; bases with no gene match: 8. The CDR3 here is CASSLGGTGSWETQYF. The CDR3 region has the DNA TGTGCCAGCAGCTTAGGCGGGACAGGGAGTTGGGAGACCCAGTACTTC. Together with reference TRBV11-2 and TRBJ2-5, the CDR3 gives the full variable domain: EAGVAQSPRYKIIEKRQSVAFWCNPISGHATLYWYQQILGQGPKLLIQFQNNGVVDDSQLPKDRFSAERLKGVDSTLKIQPAKLEDSAVYLCASSLGGTGSWETQYFGPGTRLLVL.

This clonotype was counted ten times or more. The V and J genes are TRBV6-4 and TRBJ2-2; no firm D call. The CDR3 totals 13 residues. Germline lookup yields CDR1 MRHNA and CDR2 SNTAGT. Trimming shortened V by 0 bases and J by 4 bases, and 3 bases separated the two germline ends. The CDR3 sequence is CASSDSSTGELFF. CDR3 DNA sequence: TGTGCCAGCAGTGACTCTAGCACCGGGGAGCTGTTTTTT.

In DNA, the CDR3 is TGTGCCAGTAGCTCGTCCTCTCTTTCGTATGGCTACACCTTC. This sequence encodes CASSSSSLSYGYTF. The rearrangement uses TRBV19 and TRBJ1-2; D gene ambiguous. Trimming cost V 6 bases and J 5 bases, with 16 bases left between them. This CDR3 is built from 14 residues. Germline CDR1 LNHDA, CDR2 SQIVND (reference sequence).

This clonotype has ten or more counts. The chain has TRBV24-1 and TRBJ1-5; 8 bases line up with TRBD1. Germline CDR1 reads KGHDR; CDR2 reads SFDVKD. J gave up 6 bases and V 4 bases, and 7 bases lay outside the gene matches. CDR3 length: 15 residues. In DNA, the CDR3 is TGTGCCACCAGTGACCCGACAGGGGTTGGTCAGCCCCAGCATTTT. This sequence encodes CATSDPTGVGQPQHF.

The chain links TRBV2 to TRBJ2-2; 7 bases align to TRBD2. CDR1 SNHLY and CDR2 FYNNEI come from the germline V gene. CDR3 length: 16 amino acids. Trimming cost V 8 bases and J 0 bases; bases outside gene matches: 9. Here the CDR3 reads CASVSERGTNTGELFF. CDR3 bases: TGTGCCAGCGTCTCCGAGCGGGGCACGAACACCGGGGAGCTGTTTTTT.

This clonotype was counted at least ten times. The V call is TRBV12-3 or TRBV12-4, the J call TRBJ2-7; the D gene is possibly TRBD1 (6 bases). Trimming left V 2 bases short and J 3 bases short, with 14 bases between. The CDR3 is made up of 15 amino acids. CDR3 sequence (DNA): TGTGCCAGCAGTTTACGAAGACAGGTTAACTACGAGCAGTACTTC. Its protein is CASSLRRQVNYEQYF.

This clonotype showed up just a few times. The chain couples TRBV5-6 to TRBJ2-2; TRBD2 might be the D (5 bases). The CDR3 runs to 15 residues. V was trimmed by 4 bases and J by 4 bases, leaving 14 bases between them. In germline, CDR1 is SGHDT, CDR2 YYEEEE. The CDR3 DNA reads TGTGCCAGCAGCCCCGGGGTAGGGCCCACCGGGGAGCTGTTTTTT. Protein sequence: CASSPGVGPTGELFF.

The chain links TRBV7-2 to TRBJ1-2; no clear D. Trimming removed 1 base from V and 2 bases from J, with 8 bases in between. CDR1 and CDR2 (germline): SGHTA, FQGNSA. The CDR3 consists of 14 residues. The CDR3 loop is CASSLVRENYGYTF. CDR3 DNA sequence: TGTGCCAGCAGCTTAGTGCGGGAGAACTATGGCTACACCTTC.

The CDR3 here is CASSPGFEQYF. As DNA, the CDR3 is TGTGCCAGCAGTCCAGGGTTCGAGCAGTACTTC. The chain employs TRBV6-5 and TRBJ2-7, with a tentative D call TRBD1 (5 bases). The CDR3 is 11 residues long. Germline V gives CDR1 MNHEY, CDR2 SVGAGI. Between the trimmed V and J ends, which lost 5 bases and 6 bases, there was a span of 8 bases.

This clonotype was observed a handful of times. V and J are TRBV10-3 and TRBJ1-5; D gene ambiguous. V was shortened by 7 bases and J by 3 bases, with 10 bases between the two germline ends. The CDR3 has 13 residues. CDR1 ENHRY and CDR2 SYGVKD come from the germline V gene. The CDR3 reads CAITNSLNQPQHF. The CDR3 DNA reads as TGTGCCATCACCAACAGCCTCAATCAGCCCCAGCATTTT.

This clonotype was observed at least ten times. The chain uses TRBV29-1 and TRBJ1-1; D call uncertain. V lost 5 bases and J lost 1, with 11 bases in between. CDR1 and CDR2 (germline): SQVTM, ANQGSEA. This CDR3 region has 13 residues. The CDR3 sequence is CSVTLKKNTEAFF. CDR3 nucleotide sequence: TGCAGCGTTACTCTGAAGAAGAACACTGAAGCTTTCTTT.

This clonotype showed up just a few times. This chain uses TRBV4-1 with TRBJ2-1; the D is unclear. CDR1 and CDR2 from the germline V gene are MGHRA and YSYEKL. Trimming removed 0 bases from V and 0 bases from J, with 9 bases in between. The CDR3 contains 16 residues. The CDR3 loop reads CASSQDPPNSYNEQFF. The CDR3 nucleotides are TGCGCCAGCAGCCAAGATCCTCCGAACTCCTACAATGAGCAGTTCTTC.

The rearrangement uses TRBV3-1 and TRBJ2-1, with D unclear. CDR1 and CDR2 (germline): LGHDT, YNNKEL (reference sequence). The V and J ends lost 2 bases and 6 bases respectively, with 5 bases between them. There are 12 residues in the CDR3. The CDR3 DNA is TGTGCCAGCAGCCAACCCTTCAATGAGCAGTTCTTC. This codes for CASSQPFNEQFF.

The chain links TRBV10-3 to TRBJ1-2; 9 bases align to TRBD1. V lost 7 bases to trimming and J lost 6 bases; unmatched junction nucleotides: 6. The germline gives CDR1 ENHRY, CDR2 SYGVKD. This CDR3 contains 13 residues. DNA of the CDR3: TGTGCCATCACCGGGGACAGGGAAGATGGCTACACCTTC. This sequence encodes CAITGDREDGYTF.

This clonotype was seen repeatedly, ten times or more. The V gene is TRBV5-1, the J gene TRBJ2-1; 14 bases are shared with TRBD2. Losses at the gene ends were 4 bases for V and 7 bases for J; bases not matched to a gene: 7. The CDR3 totals 16 residues. Germline V gene sequence: CDR1 SGHRS, CDR2 YFSETQ. The CDR3 coding sequence is TGCGCCAGCAGCCGAAGACTAGCGGGAGGGGAGAATGAGCAGTTCTTC. It encodes CASSRRLAGGENEQFF.

This clonotype has a handful of counts. This rearrangement joins TRBV20-1 to TRBJ1-4, with no clear D. V lost 3 bases to trimming and J lost 0 bases, with 8 bases between them. The CDR3 totals 14 residues. The germline V gene has CDR1 DFQATT and CDR2 SNEGSKA (reference sequence). CDR3 loop: CSASRAATNEKLFF. The CDR3, as DNA: TGCAGTGCTAGTAGGGCAGCAACTAATGAAAAACTGTTTTTT.

This clonotype occurred many times. This sequence joins TRBV28 and TRBJ2-7; D might be TRBD1 or TRBD2, each matching 5 bases. From germline, CDR1 is MDHEN and CDR2 SYDVKM. V was clipped by 6 bases and J by 2 bases, with 17 bases between them. CDR3 size: 15 residues. The DNA of the CDR3 is TGTGCCAGCAGCCCGTCGGGGCGGTGGACCTACGAGCAGTACGTC. Translation: CASSPSGRWTYEQYV.

The rearrangement links TRBV29-1 to TRBJ2-3, with 10 positions matching TRBD2. Germline CDR1 reads SQVTM; CDR2 reads ANQGSEA. This CDR3 is built from 14 residues. V lost 4 bases to trimming and J lost 6 bases; unmatched junction nucleotides: 7. The CDR3 DNA follows: TGCAGCGTTGTACTAGCGGGATTAACTGATACGCAGTATTTT. It is translated as CSVVLAGLTDTQYF.

The sample holds a few counts of this clonotype. This sequence joins TRBV15 and TRBJ2-5, with 7 nucleotides matching TRBD2. Germline V gene lookup returns CDR1 LNHNV and CDR2 YYDKDF (reference sequence). This CDR3 has 15 residues. Trimming cost V 5 bases and J 0 bases; bases outside gene matches: 6. The CDR3 DNA is TGTGCCACCAGCCTCAGCGGGGCCCACCAAGAGACCCAGTACTTC. The encoded protein is CATSLSGAHQETQYF.

The chain joins TRBV9 to TRBJ2-7; 8 bases align to TRBD2. Germline V gene data show CDR1 as SGDLS and CDR2 as YYNGEE. V lost 0 bases, J lost 5 bases, and 7 bases stayed unmatched. The length of the CDR3 is 15 residues. Here the CDR3 DNA reads TGTGCCAGCAGCGTAGAGGGACTAGGAGCTGACGAGCAGTACTTC. Its protein product is CASSVEGLGADEQYF.

This clonotype was observed many times. The CDR3 loop reads CASRRQGENYGYTF. The DNA for the CDR3 is TGTGCCAGCAGAAGACAGGGTGAAAACTATGGCTACACCTTC. The gene calls are TRBV12-3 or TRBV12-4 and TRBJ1-2; TRBD1 agrees at 7 bases. V shed 6 bases, J shed 2 bases, and the junction held 6 bases outside the gene matches. CDR3 length equals 14 residues.

This clonotype showed up just a few times. This rearrangement joins TRBV5-1 to TRBJ2-1; TRBD2 matches at 9 bases. CDR3 length: 17 residues. Germline V lookup: CDR1 SGHRS, CDR2 YFSETQ. V was clipped by 0 bases and J by 0 bases; unmatched bases: 4. The CDR3 sequence is CASSLGGTSLSYNEQFF. The CDR3, as DNA: TGCGCCAGCAGCTTGGGTGGGACTAGCCTCTCCTACAATGAGCAGTTCTTC.

This clonotype was counted between two and nine times. V and J are TRBV15 and TRBJ2-3; TRBD2 agrees at 13 bases. The V segment lost 2 bases and the J segment 6 bases; nucleotides outside the gene matches: 11. The CDR3 contains 18 residues. CDR1 is LNHNV and CDR2 is YYDKDF in the germline V gene (reference sequence). CDR3 nucleotides: TGTGCCACCAGCAGACCCCTAGGACTAGCGGGGGCCCACGATACGCAGTATTTT. This encodes CATSRPLGLAGAHDTQYF. Combining the CDR3 with reference TRBV15 and TRBJ2-3 gives the whole variable domain DAMVIQNPRYQVTQFGKPVTLSCSQTLNHNVMYWYQQKSSQAPKLLFHYYDKDFNNEADTPDNFQSRRPNTSFCFLDIRSPGLGDTAMYLCATSRPLGLAGAHDTQYFGPGTRLTVL.

The chain employs TRBV20-1 and TRBJ2-1; 9 positions match TRBD1. J lost 0 bases, V lost 3 bases, and 9 bases had no gene match. CDR1 is DFQATT, CDR2 SNEGSKA, per germline (reference sequence). The CDR3 runs 17 residues. CDR3 sequence reads: CSARARDRDLSYNEQFF. Here the CDR3 DNA reads TGCAGTGCTAGGGCAAGGGACAGGGACCTCTCCTACAATGAGCAGTTCTTC.

This clonotype was picked up a small number of times. The V call is TRBV25-1, the J call TRBJ2-1; 9 bases are shared with TRBD2. CDR1 is MGHDK and CDR2 is SYGVNS in the germline V gene. Losses at the gene ends were 6 bases for V and 7 bases for J; bases not matched to a gene: 10. This CDR3 is built from 15 residues. The CDR3 loop is CASSSAVAGVNEQFF. The CDR3 nucleotides are TGTGCCAGCAGCTCCGCGGTAGCGGGAGTGAATGAGCAGTTCTTC.

This clonotype was observed at least ten times. The rearrangement links TRBV7-2 to TRBJ2-2, with 7 bases that match TRBD2. CDR3 length: 15 residues. J lost 7 bases, V lost 1 base, and 6 bases had no gene match. Germline V CDR1 and CDR2: SGHTA, FQGNSA. CDR3 nucleotides: TGTGCCAGCAGCTTAGTGACGGGAGGAATCGGGGAGCTGTTTTTT. Its protein is CASSLVTGGIGELFF.